This TCR beta chain came from a study of shared clonotypes between healthy human individuals. Study overall: Researchers drew samples from a couple of women and three men aged 18 to 49. Notes on the study in general: The represented genetic and exposure-history diversity was limited by the small number of donors.

Turning to this clone: Its antigen remains unknown.

The CDR3 extends over 19 amino acids. J lost 1 base, V lost 0 bases, and 11 bases had no gene match. Germline lookup yields CDR1 GTSNPN and CDR2 SVGIG (reference sequence). Genomic DNA belonging to each subset was distributed in equal measure over several immunoSEQ plates. The protocol was immunoSEQ multiplex PCR, while the TCRdb copy is restricted to in-frame clones and leaves out a portion. The table shows fewer than 200,000 clones, with approximately 62% occurring only once. The chain combines TRBV30 with TRBJ1-4; 10 bases map to TRBD1. The clonotype comes from a man aged 25 to 45 in good health. What was sequenced was memory CD4+ T cells sorted from blood. The subset is: CD45RA-negative fraction. The CDR3 DNA reads as TGTGCCTGGAGTGTGCCGGACAGGGGGAATCGGATAACTAATGAAAAACTGTTTTTT. Its protein is CAWSVPDRGNRITNEKLFF.